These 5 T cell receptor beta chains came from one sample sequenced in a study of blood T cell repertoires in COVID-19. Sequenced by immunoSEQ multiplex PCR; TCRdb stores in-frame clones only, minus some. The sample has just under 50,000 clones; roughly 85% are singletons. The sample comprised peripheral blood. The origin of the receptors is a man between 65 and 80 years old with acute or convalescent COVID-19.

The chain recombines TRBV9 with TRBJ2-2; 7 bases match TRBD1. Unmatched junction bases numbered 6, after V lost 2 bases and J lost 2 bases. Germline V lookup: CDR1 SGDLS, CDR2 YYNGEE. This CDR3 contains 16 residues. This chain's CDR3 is CASSVLTGTNTGELFF. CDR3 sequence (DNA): TGTGCCAGCAGCGTGCTGACAGGGACCAACACCGGGGAGCTGTTTTTT.

The CDR3 loop is CASSFREGEQFF. CDR3 DNA sequence: TGTGCCAGCAGCTTTAGGGAGGGTGAGCAGTTCTTC. V gene TRBV9 combines with J gene TRBJ2-1; 7 positions agree with TRBD2. J was trimmed by 9 bases and V by 4 bases; bases with no gene match: 4. Germline V gives CDR1 SGDLS, CDR2 YYNGEE. The CDR3 sequence is 12 residues long.

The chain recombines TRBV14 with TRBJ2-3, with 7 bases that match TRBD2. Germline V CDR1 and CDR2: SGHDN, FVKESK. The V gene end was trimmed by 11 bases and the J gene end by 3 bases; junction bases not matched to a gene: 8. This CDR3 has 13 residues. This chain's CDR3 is CASSWEGTDTQYF. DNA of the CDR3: TGTGCCTCAAGCTGGGAGGGGACAGATACGCAGTATTTT.

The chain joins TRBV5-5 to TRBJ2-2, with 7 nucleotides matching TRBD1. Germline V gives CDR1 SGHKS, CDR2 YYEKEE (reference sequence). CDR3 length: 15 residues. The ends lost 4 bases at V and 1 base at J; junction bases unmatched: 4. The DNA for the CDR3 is TGTGCCAGCAGCACCTGGACAGGGAACACCGGGGAGCTGTTTTTT. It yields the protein CASSTWTGNTGELFF.

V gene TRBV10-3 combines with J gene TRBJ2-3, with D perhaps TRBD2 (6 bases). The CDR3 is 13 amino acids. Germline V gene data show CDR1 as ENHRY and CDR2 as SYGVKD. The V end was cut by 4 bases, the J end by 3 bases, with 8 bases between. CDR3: CAISAGVTDTQYF. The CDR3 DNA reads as TGTGCCATCAGTGCGGGAGTAACAGATACGCAGTATTTT.